This passage covers 19 T cell receptor beta chains from one sample sequenced in a study of beta chain features in type 1 diabetes (dated by TCRdb to the late 2010s). The library was generated by the immunoSEQ multiplex PCR assay. The High Capacity cDNA Reverse Transcription Kit was used to reverse transcribe all of the isolated RNA, meaning that expressed TCRB transcripts were what got sequenced. As stored in TCRdb, this immuneACCESS dataset retains in-frame rearrangements with V and J assigned. A fraction of the clones does not appear; measured against another copy, unresolved V genes explain less than half of the discrepancy, and the remainder lacks a known reason. The sample table records fewer than 150,000 clones; 6.9% of these occur just once. In total, the top ten clones hold under 1.5% of the sample. Sequenced sample: central memory CD4+ T cells from blood. The receptors derive from a woman aged 25 to 45 in good health.

The chain recombines TRBV29-1 with TRBJ1-3; D not resolved. Germline CDR1 SQVTM, CDR2 ANQGSEA. CDR3 length: 12 residues. Trimming removed 7 bases from V and 4 bases from J, with 11 bases in between. For the CDR3, the DNA is TGCAGCGCTGTAGTTTCAGGAAACACCATATATTTT. Amino acids: CSAVVSGNTIYF.

This sequence joins TRBV7-2 and TRBJ2-7; a possible D gene is TRBD2 (7 bases). Germline V gene lookup returns CDR1 SGHTA and CDR2 FQGNSA. With 0 bases removed from V and 0 bases from J, the gap between germline ends came to 12 bases. The CDR3 spans 16 residues. Here the CDR3 reads CASSLAGGGSSYEQYF. In DNA form, the CDR3 reads TGTGCCAGCAGCTTAGCTGGGGGCGGGAGCTCCTACGAGCAGTACTTC.

The rearrangement links TRBV7-2 to TRBJ1-2; TRBD1 is a possible D gene (6 bases). Trimming left V 4 bases short and J 3 bases short, with 9 bases between. Germline lookup yields CDR1 SGHTA and CDR2 FQGNSA. CDR3 size: 13 residues. This CDR3 reads CASSSGQHYGYTF. The CDR3 DNA sequence: TGTGCCAGCAGCTCCGGACAGCACTATGGCTACACCTTC.

This clone was seen ten or more times. The chain recombines TRBV18 with TRBJ2-1; TRBD2 agrees at 10 bases. The CDR3 contains 16 residues. Trimming at V came to 2 bases and at J to 13 bases, leaving 14 bases not matched to a gene. The germline gives CDR1 KGHSH, CDR2 LQKENI. CDR3 in DNA: TGTGCCAGCTCACCATCGAACAGGGAGGTAGCGGGAGGACAGTTCTTC. It yields the protein CASSPSNREVAGGQFF.

The chain has TRBV4-3 and TRBJ2-5; 13 bases line up with TRBD2. Germline V CDR1 and CDR2: LGHNA, YSLEER. Trimming cost V 1 base and J 6 bases; bases outside gene matches: 2. This CDR3 contains 15 residues. CDR3 nucleotide sequence: TGCGCCAGCAGCCAAGGACTAGCGGGAGGAAAGACCCAGTACTTC. This translates into CASSQGLAGGKTQYF.

The chain links TRBV2 to TRBJ1-2; 8 bases are a match to TRBD1. The ends lost 7 bases at V and 5 bases at J; junction bases unmatched: 6. This CDR3 contains 13 residues. CDR1 and CDR2 (germline): SNHLY, FYNNEI. CDR3 protein: CASTQGARYGYTF. The CDR3, as DNA: TGTGCCAGCACTCAGGGGGCTCGATATGGCTACACCTTC.

The gene calls are TRBV5-8 and TRBJ1-3; no clear D gene. The CDR3 has 13 residues. Trimming pared 2 bases from V and 0 bases from J, leaving 3 bases between. The germline CDR1 and CDR2 sequences are SGHTS and YDEGEE. The CDR3 nucleotides read TGTGCCAGCAGCTTCCACTCTGGAAACACCATATATTTT. It specifies CASSFHSGNTIYF.

This clone came up a few times. The DNA for the CDR3 is TGTGCCAGCAGCTTAAAGGGACTAGCAGGAGACAATGAGCAGTTCTTC. Its protein product is CASSLKGLAGDNEQFF. The chain couples TRBV4-2 to TRBJ2-1; 9 positions match TRBD2. Losses at the gene ends were 5 bases for V and 5 bases for J; bases not matched to a gene: 10. Germline V gene lookup returns CDR1 LGHNA and CDR2 YNFKEQ. The CDR3 has 16 residues.

This clone showed up just a few times. The rearrangement links TRBV7-3 to TRBJ2-3; 8 bases are shared with TRBD1. Germline CDR1 SGHTA, CDR2 FQGTGA. J was trimmed by 4 bases and V by 2 bases; bases with no gene match: 5. This CDR3 is built from 15 residues. DNA for the CDR3: TGTGCCAGCAGCTTATCCGGGACAGGCCCAGATACGCAGTATTTT. Translated: CASSLSGTGPDTQYF.

The chain has TRBV7-2 and TRBJ2-1, with 7 nucleotides matching TRBD1. Trimming removed 1 base from V and 3 bases from J; junction bases left unmatched: 12. This CDR3 comprises 18 residues. Germline loops: CDR1 SGHTA, CDR2 FQGNSA. CDR3 loop: CASSLVSKGARFYNEQFF. The CDR3 bases are TGTGCCAGCAGCTTAGTTTCTAAGGGGGCGCGCTTCTACAATGAGCAGTTCTTC. Variable domain in full (rest from reference TRBV7-2 and TRBJ2-1): GAGVSQSPSNKVTEKGKDVELRCDPISGHTALYWYRQSLGQGLEFLIYFQGNSAPDKSGLPSDRFSAERTGGSVSTLTIQRTQQEDSAVYLCASSLVSKGARFYNEQFFGPGTRLTVL.

In its sample, this clone was seen a few times. The V gene is TRBV29-1, the J gene TRBJ2-1, with 7 nucleotides matching TRBD2. In germline, CDR1 is SQVTM, CDR2 ANQGSEA. The CDR3 totals 14 residues. V was clipped by 3 bases and J by 5 bases; unmatched bases: 7. CDR3 DNA sequence: TGCAGCGTTGAGGCCCAGCGGGGTAACAATGAGCAGTTCTTC. It encodes CSVEAQRGNNEQFF.

The J gene is TRBJ2-1, the V gene TRBV28; a possible D gene is TRBD1 (6 bases). This CDR3 is 13 amino acids long. V gave up 6 bases and J gave up 7 bases, with 13 bases separating them. Germline V gives CDR1 MDHEN, CDR2 SYDVKM. The CDR3 DNA reads as TGTGCCAGCAGAGCACAGGGCTTGAATGAGCAGTTCTTC. Protein sequence: CASRAQGLNEQFF. The complete variable domain, with remaining parts taken from reference TRBV28 and TRBJ2-1, reads DVKVTQSSRYLVKRTGEKVFLECVQDMDHENMFWYRQDPGLGLRLIYFSYDVKMKEKGDIPEGYSVSREKKERFSLILESASTNQTSMYLCASRAQGLNEQFFGPGTRLTVL.

The J gene is TRBJ2-1, the V gene TRBV11-2; D gene uncertain. Germline V gene lookup returns CDR1 SGHAT and CDR2 FQNNGV. Trimming took 4 bases from V and 1 from J, leaving 5 bases between them. The CDR3 runs to 13 residues. CDR3 DNA: TGTGCCAGCAGCTCGAGATCCTACAATGAGCAGTTCTTC. It translates to CASSSRSYNEQFF.

The chain has TRBV4-3 and TRBJ2-1; TRBD2 agrees at 15 bases. The CDR3 is made up of 17 amino acids. Germline V gene data show CDR1 as LGHNA and CDR2 as YSLEER. V shed 3 bases and J 4 bases; nucleotides not matched to a gene: 4. CDR3: CASSQGTSGRLYNEQFF. Here the CDR3 DNA reads TGCGCCAGCAGCCAGGGGACTAGCGGGAGGTTATACAATGAGCAGTTCTTC.

The J gene is TRBJ1-2, the V gene TRBV7-3; 9 bases agree with TRBD1. CDR3 size: 14 residues. J lost 4 bases, V lost 4 bases, and 4 bases had no gene match. Germline V gene data show CDR1 as SGHTA and CDR2 as FQGTGA. DNA of the CDR3: TGTGCCAGCAGCTCCGGGACAGGGCTCTATGGCTACACCTTC. Its translation: CASSSGTGLYGYTF.

This clone turned up a few times. The gene calls are TRBV5-1 and TRBJ2-2; 10 bases map to TRBD1. V lost 4 bases and J lost 4; bases outside the gene matches: 7. CDR1 SGHRS and CDR2 YFSETQ come from the germline V gene. The CDR3 length is 16 residues. CDR3 coding DNA: TGCGCCAGCAGCCGACAGGGGGCGTTTAGCACCGGGGAGCTGTTTTTT. As protein: CASSRQGAFSTGELFF. The full variable domain, rest sourced from reference TRBV5-1 and TRBJ2-2, is KAGVTQTPRYLIKTRGQQVTLSCSPISGHRSVSWYQQTPGQGLQFLFEYFSETQRNKGNFPGRFSGRQFSNSRSEMNVSTLELGDSALYLCASSRQGAFSTGELFFGEGSRLTVL.

The V and J genes are TRBV7-9 and TRBJ2-1; tentatively, D is TRBD1 (6 bases). This CDR3 is 16 amino acids long. V was trimmed by 2 bases and J by 4 bases, leaving 15 bases between them. Germline values: CDR1 SEHNR, CDR2 FQNEAQ (reference sequence). The CDR3 nucleotides are TGTGCCAGCAGCTTACGTACGACCGGACAGTACAATGAGCAGTTCTTC. This sequence encodes CASSLRTTGQYNEQFF.

This clone was seen only a few times. The chain links TRBV5-4 to TRBJ2-5; the D gene is possibly TRBD1 (5 bases). Germline CDR1 and CDR2: SGHNT and YYREEE (reference sequence). The CDR3 covers 13 residues. V lost 3 bases, J lost 2 bases, and 8 bases lay in between. This chain's CDR3 is CASSSQGQETQYF. CDR3 coding DNA: TGTGCCAGCAGCTCCCAGGGACAAGAGACCCAGTACTTC.

The chain has TRBV28 and TRBJ2-1, with D perhaps matching TRBD2 (5 bases). This CDR3 has 12 residues. Trimming shortened V by 2 bases and J by 9 bases, and 8 bases separated the two germline ends. Germline CDR1 is MDHEN and CDR2 is SYDVKM. Written as DNA, the CDR3 is TGTGCCAGCAGTTTACGGGGTGCTGAGCAGTTCTTC. Amino acids: CASSLRGAEQFF.